These 26 T cell receptor beta chains were all obtained from the same sample, sequenced in a study of CD8 T cells in Susac syndrome. RNA totalling roughly 0.5 to 1 ug underwent reverse transcription with random hexamers. TCRdb re-analysed the immunoSEQ multiplex PCR reads in MiXCR, keeping a single row per CDR3 protein. Of 180,000 or so distinct CDR3 sequences in the sample, over 85% were seen once. Sequenced sample: CD4+ T cells from PBMCs. The receptor set was obtained from a human donor in good health.

This chain connects TRBV20-1 to TRBJ2-4, with 12 bases identical to TRBD2. Trimming removed 0 bases from V and 7 bases from J; junction bases left unmatched: 4. The CDR3 totals 15 residues. From germline, CDR1 is DFQATT and CDR2 SNEGSKA (reference sequence). For the CDR3, the DNA is TGCAGTGCTAGAGATCCCCTAGCGGGGGGGAACATTCAGTACTTC. Translation: CSARDPLAGGNIQYF.

V and J are TRBV10-3 and TRBJ1-2; TRBD1 matches 8 bases. The CDR3 extends over 14 amino acids. V dropped 3 bases and J dropped 8; count of bases not matched to a gene: 8. CDR1 is ENHRY, CDR2 SYGVKD, per germline. The CDR3 DNA reads TGTGCCATCAGTGACCGGACAGGGAGCGAGGGCTACACCTTC. Protein: CAISDRTGSEGYTF.

In its sample, this clonotype was seen once. CDR3 sequence reads: CASSQVGLSYEQYF. The CDR3 coding sequence is TGTGCCAGCAGCCAAGTAGGTCTGTCCTACGAGCAGTACTTC. The chain combines TRBV3-1 with TRBJ2-7; no clear D. Germline CDR1 is LGHDT and CDR2 is YNNKEL (reference sequence). V was cut by 1 base and J by 1 base, with 8 bases left in between. The CDR3 extends over 14 amino acids.

The J gene is TRBJ2-1, the V gene TRBV25-1; D is ambiguous. Germline values: CDR1 MGHDK, CDR2 SYGVNS. The CDR3 is made up of 13 amino acids. The germline V and J ends were trimmed by 3 bases and 3 bases, with 6 bases remaining between them. CDR3 sequence: CASSEGYYNEQFF. The CDR3, as DNA: TGTGCCAGCAGTGAGGGTTACTACAATGAGCAGTTCTTC.

The chain uses TRBV12-3 or TRBV12-4 and TRBJ2-2; 8 bases fit TRBD1. J gave up 6 bases and V 7 bases, and 7 bases lay outside the gene matches. CDR3 length: 14 amino acids. The chain's CDR3 is CASTEDRVAGELFF. CDR3 in DNA: TGTGCCAGCACCGAGGACAGGGTGGCCGGGGAGCTGTTTTTT.

This clonotype has a single count. V usage is TRBV6-5 and J usage is TRBJ1-6; the D gene is possibly TRBD1 (5 bases). CDR1 and CDR2 from the germline V gene are MNHEY and SVGAGI. CDR3 length: 14 amino acids. Trimming left V 7 bases short and J 3 bases short, with 10 bases between. Here the CDR3 reads CASTARVYNSPLHF. In nucleotides, the CDR3 is TGTGCCAGCACCGCCAGGGTCTATAATTCACCCCTCCACTTT.

V usage is TRBV3-1 and J usage is TRBJ2-1; D call uncertain. The V end lost 1 base, the J end lost 6 bases, and 10 bases lay between the germline ends. The V gene's germline CDR1 is LGHDT and CDR2 YNNKEL (reference sequence). CDR3 length equals 14 residues. CDR3 sequence reads: CASSQAYSGNEQFF. For the CDR3, the DNA is TGTGCCAGCAGCCAAGCATACTCCGGCAATGAGCAGTTCTTC.

This chain uses TRBV5-4 with TRBJ2-3, with TRBD1 matching 9 bases. V gave up 5 bases and J gave up 3 bases; unmatched junction bases: 10. Germline values: CDR1 SGHNT, CDR2 YYREEE (reference sequence). There are 16 residues in the CDR3. CDR3 nucleotides: TGTGCCAGCAGTCAGGAACAGGGGGCAAGGACAGATACGCAGTATTTT. Protein sequence: CASSQEQGARTDTQYF.

The chain links TRBV20-1 to TRBJ2-7; D gene ambiguous. The germline gives CDR1 DFQATT, CDR2 SNEGSKA (reference sequence). V was pared by 3 bases and J by 3 bases, with 12 bases between. The CDR3 has 13 amino acids. The CDR3 sequence is CSARPAGYYEQYF. The CDR3, as DNA: TGCAGTGCTAGGCCCGCAGGATACTACGAGCAGTACTTC.

The chain combines TRBV5-5 with TRBJ1-1; no clear D gene. Deletions cut 4 bases from V and 0 bases from J, with 13 bases between. The CDR3 totals 15 residues. Germline CDR1 reads SGHKS; CDR2 reads YYEKEE (reference sequence). The CDR3 DNA reads as TGTGCCAGCAGCCAGGTTGCGCGAATGAACACTGAAGCTTTCTTT. Translated: CASSQVARMNTEAFF.

The V gene is TRBV20-1, the J gene TRBJ1-2; no definite D call. V was trimmed by 3 bases and J by 8 bases, leaving 4 bases between them. This CDR3 spans 9 amino acids. The germline CDR1 and CDR2 sequences are DFQATT and SNEGSKA (reference sequence). The CDR3 region has the DNA TGCAGTGCTAGGGAGGGCTACACCTTC. It specifies CSAREGYTF.

V is TRBV24-1 and J is TRBJ2-5; 8 nucleotides agree with TRBD1. The trim removed 3 bases at V and 5 bases at J, leaving 4 bases unmatched. Germline V gene data show CDR1 as KGHDR and CDR2 as SFDVKD. This CDR3 has 14 residues. CDR3 sequence (DNA): TGTGCCACCAGTGATACGAGGGACAGGGAGACCCAGTACTTC. Its translation is CATSDTRDRETQYF.

This clonotype is a singleton in its sample. J is TRBJ2-5 and V is TRBV6-5; TRBD2 agrees at 12 bases. Per germline, CDR1 MNHEY and CDR2 SVGAGI. The length of the CDR3 is 15 residues. V dropped 5 bases and J dropped 4; count of bases not matched to a gene: 5. The CDR3 nucleotides are TGTGCCAGCAGTGCTAGCGGGGGGGCTAGAGAGACCCAGTACTTC. Amino acids: CASSASGGARETQYF.

This clonotype has a single count. This sequence joins TRBV20-1 and TRBJ2-7; TRBD1 aligns across 7 bases. J gave up 3 bases and V 4 bases, and 12 bases lay outside the gene matches. Germline-derived CDR1 and CDR2 are DFQATT and SNEGSKA (reference sequence). This CDR3 contains 15 residues. The CDR3 sequence: CSATDREWVDYEQYF. CDR3 coding DNA: TGCAGTGCTACTGACAGGGAGTGGGTTGACTACGAGCAGTACTTC.

The chain has TRBV6-5 and TRBJ2-7; D is possibly TRBD1 (5 bases). CDR3 length: 13 amino acids. Germline V CDR1 and CDR2: MNHEY, SVGAGI. V was trimmed by 5 bases and J by 3 bases, leaving 11 bases between them. The CDR3 DNA reads as TGTGCCAGCAGTCGGAGCAGGGTCTACGAGCAGTACTTC. This translates into CASSRSRVYEQYF.

CDR3 region: CSAQVPGLAEETQYF. CDR3 bases: TGCAGTGCCCAAGTTCCGGGACTAGCGGAGGAGACCCAGTACTTC. The rearrangement links TRBV20-1 to TRBJ2-5, with TRBD2 identical over 11 bases. The V gene's germline CDR1 is DFQATT and CDR2 SNEGSKA (reference sequence). The CDR3 length is 15 residues. J lost 5 bases, V lost 6 bases, and 11 bases had no gene match.

The chain uses TRBV20-1 and TRBJ1-2; D remains unclear. Trimming shortened V by 3 bases and J by 8 bases, and 10 bases separated the two germline ends. This CDR3 is built from 11 residues. Per the germline V gene, CDR1 is DFQATT and CDR2 is SNEGSKA (reference sequence). CDR3 DNA sequence: TGCAGTGCTAGGACCCTCTGGGGCTACACCTTC. Protein: CSARTLWGYTF.

This clonotype was observed once. One junction end does not reproduce the germline sequence, and a read error may be involved. J is TRBJ2-7 and V is TRBV18; D is unresolved. This CDR3 contains 13 residues. Germline CDR1 KGHSH, CDR2 LQKENI. CDR3 nucleotides: TGTGCCAGCTCACCAACAGTCACCTACGCGCAGTACTTC. Translation gives CASSPTVTYAQYF.

The V call is TRBV29-1, the J call TRBJ2-2, with TRBD1 as a possible D gene (5 bases). Deletions cut 3 bases from V and 0 bases from J, with 8 bases between. The germline V gene has CDR1 SQVTM and CDR2 ANQGSEA. The CDR3 is 14 residues long. Here the CDR3 DNA reads TGCAGCGTTGAGGGGCTGACGAACACCGGGGAGCTGTTTTTT. Translated: CSVEGLTNTGELFF.

This chain uses TRBV20-1 with TRBJ1-2; D is perhaps TRBD1 (5 bases). Trimming cost V 1 base and J 0 bases, with 12 bases left between them. This CDR3 has 15 amino acids. Germline CDR1 reads DFQATT; CDR2 reads SNEGSKA (reference sequence). The CDR3 spells CSARGDGGANYGYTF. Written as DNA, the CDR3 is TGCAGTGCTAGAGGGGACGGTGGGGCTAACTATGGCTACACCTTC.

The V gene is TRBV5-6, the J gene TRBJ2-5; D tentatively fits TRBD1 or TRBD2 (5 bases each). Germline V gene data show CDR1 as SGHDT and CDR2 as YYEEEE. The ends were cut back, 5 bases at V and 5 bases at J, with 13 bases in the middle. The CDR3 covers 13 residues. CDR3 sequence reads: CASSLRGDETQYF. The CDR3 nucleotides are TGTGCCAGCAGTTTAAGAGGGGATGAGACCCAGTACTTC.

The V and J genes are TRBV7-9 and TRBJ1-1; D is unclear. The V and J ends lost 1 base and 5 bases respectively, with 11 bases between them. The CDR3 totals 14 residues. Per the germline V gene, CDR1 is SEHNR and CDR2 is FQNEAQ (reference sequence). CDR3 region: CASSLVPQRTEAFF. The CDR3 DNA reads as TGTGCCAGCAGCTTAGTTCCCCAACGGACTGAAGCTTTCTTT.

This chain uses TRBV10-3 with TRBJ2-1; TRBD1 is a possible D gene (6 bases). The germline CDR1 and CDR2 sequences are ENHRY and SYGVKD. The CDR3 extends over 13 amino acids. Trimming took 8 bases from V and 1 from J, leaving 9 bases between them. CDR3 loop: CAIGGTSYNEQFF. The CDR3 coding sequence is TGTGCCATCGGGGGCACGTCCTACAATGAGCAGTTCTTC.

The V gene is TRBV30, the J gene TRBJ2-1; D may be TRBD2 (5 bases). The CDR3 totals 13 residues. Trimming stripped 2 bases from V and 2 bases from J, with 7 bases between. From germline, CDR1 is GTSNPN and CDR2 SVGIG (reference sequence). This CDR3 reads CAWSSGTYNEQFF. The CDR3 DNA follows: TGTGCCTGGAGTTCGGGGACCTACAATGAGCAGTTCTTC. Supplemented by reference TRBV30 and TRBJ2-1, the full variable domain reads SQTIHQWPATLVQPVGSPLSLECTVEGTSNPNLYWYRQAAGRGLQLLFYSVGIGQISSEVPQNLSASRPQDRQFILSSKKLLLSDSGFYLCAWSSGTYNEQFFGPGTRLTVL.

The genes are TRBV20-1 and TRBJ2-7; 10 positions match TRBD1. The V gene end was trimmed by 0 bases and the J gene end by 3 bases; junction bases not matched to a gene: 8. There are 16 residues in the CDR3. Looked up from germline, CDR1 is DFQATT and CDR2 is SNEGSKA (reference sequence). The DNA for the CDR3 is TGCAGTGCTAGAGATCCCTCCGGGACAGGGGACTACGAGCAGTACTTC. Protein: CSARDPSGTGDYEQYF.

The chain recombines TRBV12-3 or TRBV12-4 with TRBJ2-5, with TRBD1 as a possible D gene (6 bases). This CDR3 comprises 14 residues. V lost 4 bases and J 1 base, leaving 10 bases between the germline ends. The CDR3 region is CASSSGTPQETQYF. The CDR3 DNA sequence: TGTGCCAGCAGTTCTGGGACACCCCAAGAGACCCAGTACTTC.